What follows is one T cell receptor (beta chain) and its context. The protocol was immunoSEQ multiplex PCR, while the TCRdb copy is restricted to in-frame clones and leaves out a portion. The table shows about 98,000 clones, with roughly three quarters occurring only once. The V and J ends lost 4 bases and 0 bases respectively, with 11 bases between them. Per germline, CDR1 SGDLS and CDR2 YYNGEE. The CDR3 contains 15 residues. The sample comes from a study of control samples from healthy donors and cancer patients. The TCR comes from a woman in her 30s in good health. The sequenced sample was blood. This sequence joins TRBV9 and TRBJ1-3; D is unresolved. The CDR3 DNA is TGTGCCAGCAGCAGCTTCCCCAGCTCTGGAAACACCATATATTTT. Translation: CASSSFPSSGNTIYF.